A selection of T cell receptor beta chains follows, all from one sample in a study of blood T cells in healthy people across ages. MiXCR was run by TCRdb on the 5' RACE reads, yielding one entry per CDR3 protein. The sample records some 640,000 distinct CDR3 sequences, approximately 50% being singletons. The sequencing input was blood. All receptors come from a woman aged 55-70 years in good health. CDR3s include the opening cysteine and the closing phenylalanine or tryptophan. A D gene is named only where the DNA matches it firmly. Expanded clones get a size class; other rows say once, few or many, or leave the size out.

v_call	d_call	j_call	clone_size	cdr3_nt	cdr3_aa
TRBV20-1	TRBD1	TRBJ2-3	few	TGCAGTGCTAGCCCAATGACAGGGATTAGCACAGATACGCAGTATTTT	CSASPMTGISTDTQYF
TRBV7-2	NA	TRBJ2-5	once	TGTGCCAGCAGACTCTACAGGGATACTGAGCAGTACTTC	CASRLYRDTEQYF
TRBV6-5	TRBD1	TRBJ2-7	NA	TGTGCCAGCAGAGCCGGGACAGGGGGTTACGAGCAGTACTTC	CASRAGTGGYEQYF
TRBV7-2	NA	TRBJ2-1	few	TGTGCCAGCAGCTTAAGACGTAAGGCCTCTAGCGTCGCCCTAAATGAGCAGTTCTTC	CASSLRRKASSVALNEQFF
TRBV20-1	TRBD1	TRBJ1-1	NA	TGCAGTGCCCCGGACAGGGCCCACCCGAACACTGAAGCTTTCTTT	CSAPDRAHPNTEAFF
TRBV4-3	NA	TRBJ2-7	few	TGCGCCAGCAGCCCGAGGGCCTCCCACAGCTCCTACAATGAGCAGTACTTC	CASSPRASHSSYNEQYF
TRBV11-2	TRBD2	TRBJ2-1	NA	TGTGCCAGCAGGCCCGGGGGTGGACTAGGCTCCTGCAATGAGCAGTTCTTC	CASRPGGGLGSCNEQFF
TRBV20-1	NA	TRBJ2-7	NA	TGCAGTGCTAGTGGTTCGGGATGGCAGAACTCCTACGAGCAGTACTTC	CSASGSGWQNSYEQYF
TRBV4-3	TRBD2	TRBJ2-1	few	TGCGCCAGCAGCCAAGCCCCCTTAGCGGGAGATGAGCAGTTCTTC	CASSQAPLAGDEQFF
TRBV5-5	NA	TRBJ2-7	NA	TGTGCCAGCAGCCCCCCTGAGGCCACAGGGTTACGTTTCTACGAGCAGTACTTC	CASSPPEATGLRFYEQYF
TRBV20-1	NA	TRBJ2-5	once	TGCAGTGCTAAGCTTCCTGGGGGCCCTGAGACCCAGTACTTC	CSAKLPGGPETQYF
TRBV6-1	TRBD1	TRBJ2-5	NA	TGTGCCAGCAGTGAGATGACAGGGGGACGAGAGACCCAGTACTTC	CASSEMTGGRETQYF
TRBV5-1	NA	TRBJ1-1	NA	TGCGCCAGCAGCTTGGAACCCCGCCGGGATCGGACTGAAGCTTTCTTT	CASSLEPRRDRTEAFF
TRBV7-9	TRBD2	TRBJ2-7	NA	TGTGCCAGCAGCTTAGATAAGACTAGCGGGCCCGCTTACGACGAGCAGTACTTC	CASSLDKTSGPAYDEQYF
TRBV10-3	NA	TRBJ2-1	many	TGTGCCATCAGTGAGTTGGGCCCCTACAATGAGCAGTTCTTC	CAISELGPYNEQFF
TRBV12-3/TRBV12-4	NA	TRBJ2-5	once	TGTGCCAGCAGGGCGGGTACCCAAGAGACCCAGTACTTC	CASRAGTQETQYF
TRBV5-1	TRBD1	TRBJ2-7	NA	TGCGCCAGCAGCTCAACCGGGACAGGGTCCGACGAGCAGTACTTC	CASSSTGTGSDEQYF